This T cell receptor beta chain is from a study of PD-1 blockade in classical Hodgkin lymphoma. The wider study: Patients were treated with nivolumab at 3 mg/kg, and this was given intravenously every 2 weeks. General study points: Lower baseline TCR diversity marked trial partial responders and progressors.

Time point in this sample: cycle 4 day 1 (C4D1), after 6 weeks of nivolumab. Every one of the patients relapsed after autologous stem cell transplantation (brentuximab vedotin exposure was variable). The best responses consisted of complete response, partial response or progressive disease. Only in-frame clones appear in the TCRdb table, and some are missing; sequencing was by immunoSEQ multiplex PCR. The sample yields 100,000 or so clones, approximately 89% seen once. This clone was recorded once. Its cognate antigen is unknown. The CDR3 runs 13 residues. The V segment lost 5 bases and the J segment 4 bases; nucleotides outside the gene matches: 4. Germline CDR1 SGHTA, CDR2 FQGNSA.

The rearrangement links TRBV7-2 to TRBJ2-5; TRBD1 aligns across 7 bases. The specimen comprised peripheral blood mononuclear cells (PBMCs), sampled before the fourth cycle of nivolumab. The receptor was isolated from a human donor with classical Hodgkin lymphoma. CDR3 nucleotides: TGTGCCAGCAGCCCAGACAGGGCAGAGACCCAGTACTTC. Its translation: CASSPDRAETQYF. The full variable domain, in which reference TRBV7-2 and TRBJ2-5 provide the parts outside the CDR3, is GAGVSQSPSNKVTEKGKDVELRCDPISGHTALYWYRQSLGQGLEFLIYFQGNSAPDKSGLPSDRFSAERTGGSVSTLTIQRTQQEDSAVYLCASSPDRAETQYFGPGTRLLVL.